A selection of T cell receptor beta chains follows, all from one sample in a study of cytomegalovirus exposure and HLA in healthy donors. TCRdb keeps only in-frame clones here, not all; method: immunoSEQ multiplex PCR. The table includes 30,000 or so clones, about 60% detected once. The sample consisted of PBMCs. These receptor sequences come from a man aged 50 or older in good health and CMV-seropositive. CDR3s include the opening cysteine and the closing phenylalanine or tryptophan. The D gene is left open where the match is weak. Rows give clone size only sometimes, using once, few, many, or a class for an expanded clone.

TRBJ2-7 few TRBD2 TRBV15 CATSIGLAGAYEQYF TGTGCCACCAGCATCGGACTAGCGGGAGCATACGAGCAGTACTTC
TRBJ1-1 . . TRBV28 CASGGSTEAFF TGTGCCAGCGGGGGGAGCACTGAAGCTTTCTTT
TRBJ2-1 . . TRBV25-1 CASSNPYPGLYEQFF TGTGCCAGCAGCAACCCCTATCCGGGACTCTATGAGCAGTTCTTC
TRBJ1-1 . . TRBV10-1 CASSEYGGRGTEAFF TGCGCCAGCAGTGAGTACGGCGGGAGGGGCACTGAAGCTTTCTTT
TRBJ1-2 . . TRBV7-9 CASSLSAGNYGYTF TGTGCCAGCAGCTTATCGGCAGGGAACTATGGCTACACCTTC
TRBJ2-1 . TRBD2 TRBV29-1 CSVLAGGDYNEQFF TGCAGCGTTCTGGCGGGAGGGGACTACAATGAGCAGTTCTTC
TRBJ1-5 . TRBD1 TRBV30 CAWSASGQGHQPQHF TGTGCCTGGAGCGCTTCGGGACAGGGGCATCAGCCCCAGCATTTT
TRBJ2-3 . . TRBV29-1 CSVELDRVSTDTQYF TGCAGCGTTGAGCTGGACAGAGTCTCCACAGATACGCAGTATTTT
TRBJ1-2 . TRBD1 TRBV4-1 CASSHPGTDYGYTF TGCGCCAGCAGCCATCCCGGGACAGACTATGGCTACACCTTC
TRBJ1-1 . . TRBV5-1 CASSPRRGTMNTEAFF TGCGCCAGCAGCCCCCGTCGTGGCACAATGAACACTGAAGCTTTCTTT
TRBJ2-3 . . TRBV5-1 CASSRGSNSAGSTDTQYF TGCGCCAGCAGCCGCGGATCAAATAGCGCCGGGAGCACAGATACGCAGTATTTT
TRBJ2-7 . . TRBV30 CACIDNYEQYF TGTGCCTGCATTGACAACTACGAGCAGTACTTC
TRBJ1-5 few . TRBV18 CASSFARDQPQHF TGTGCCAGCTCATTCGCCCGGGATCAGCCCCAGCATTTT
TRBJ2-7 . . TRBV30 CAWAWGGGQYF TGTGCCTGGGCTTGGGGAGGAGGGCAGTACTTC
TRBJ2-7 few . TRBV4-1 CASSQAGPPKTYEQYF TGCGCCAGCAGCCAAGCGGGTCCCCCGAAGACCTACGAGCAGTACTTC
TRBJ1-5 . . TRBV29-1 CSARAGSSNQPQHF TGCAGCGCTCGGGCGGGGAGTAGCAATCAGCCCCAGCATTTT
TRBJ2-5 . TRBD1 TRBV27 CASSYRGGETQYF TGTGCCAGCAGCTACAGGGGCGGAGAGACCCAGTACTTC
TRBJ2-3 . . TRBV5-4 CASSLAGDTQYF TGTGCCAGCAGCTTGGCGGGAGATACGCAGTATTTT
TRBJ2-6 once TRBD1 TRBV30 CACSRDRAPLSNVLTF TGTGCCTGTAGCCGGGACAGGGCCCCTTTGTCCAACGTCCTGACTTTC
TRBJ2-3 . TRBD2 TRBV4-2 CASSLGLAGGVDTQYF TGTGCCAGCAGCCTTGGACTAGCGGGGGGTGTAGATACGCAGTATTTT
TRBJ2-3 . . TRBV30 CAWSRNSNTDTQYF TGTGCCTGGAGTAGGAACAGCAACACAGATACGCAGTATTTT
TRBJ1-1 few . TRBV10-3 CAISDPPTGNTEAFF TGTGCCATCAGTGACCCACCCACAGGGAACACTGAAGCTTTCTTT
TRBJ1-4 . . TRBV4-1 CASSQVVRWGATNEKLFF TGCGCCAGCAGCCAAGTGGTCCGGTGGGGAGCGACTAATGAAAAACTGTTTTTT
TRBJ1-6 . . TRBV15 CATSRDRGAYNSPLHF TGTGCCACCAGCAGAGATAGAGGCGCCTATAATTCACCCCTCCACTTT
TRBJ2-7 . . TRBV2 CASSSLSGEQYF TGTGCCAGCAGTTCCTTGTCGGGCGAGCAGTACTTC
TRBJ1-2 . TRBD1 TRBV6-5 CASSKGTDHYGYTF TGTGCCAGCAGTAAGGGGACAGATCACTATGGCTACACCTTC
TRBJ2-1 . . TRBV6-5 CASSRASKRSNEQFF TGTGCCAGCAGTCGGGCGTCTAAGCGGTCCAATGAGCAGTTCTTC
TRBJ2-7 . . TRBV10-3 CAIMSGLSYEQYF TGTGCCATCATGAGCGGTCTCTCCTACGAGCAGTACTTC
TRBJ2-3 . . TRBV15 CATSRDMARTDTQYF TGTGCCACCAGCAGAGATATGGCGAGGACAGATACGCAGTATTTT
TRBJ2-1 . . TRBV11-2 CASSRGGFYNEQFF TGTGCCAGCAGCCGAGGAGGTTTCTACAATGAGCAGTTCTTC
TRBJ2-7 few . TRBV2 CASRDAEPYEQYF TGTGCCAGCAGAGACGCGGAACCGTACGAGCAGTACTTC
TRBJ2-1 few . TRBV9 CASSVGESKGEQFF TGTGCCAGCAGCGTAGGGGAGTCGAAGGGTGAGCAGTTCTTC
TRBJ2-1 few . TRBV14 CASSRRGPGEQFF TGTGCCAGCAGCCGGCGGGGTCCCGGCGAGCAGTTCTTC
TRBJ1-1 few . TRBV11-1 CASSLTVTGWNTEAFF TGTGCCAGCAGCTTAACTGTCACAGGGTGGAACACTGAAGCTTTCTTT
TRBJ1-2 . . TRBV6-1 CASKMGQGKGGYTF TGTGCCAGCAAAATGGGGCAGGGAAAAGGTGGCTACACCTTC
TRBJ2-7 few . TRBV6-6 CASNYLGTYEQYF TGTGCCAGCAACTATCTCGGCACCTACGAGCAGTACTTC
TRBJ1-1 . . TRBV10-3 CAIKTPEVAFF TGTGCCATCAAGACGCCCGAGGTAGCTTTCTTT
TRBJ2-7 . . TRBV10-3 CAISGQGNHEQYF TGTGCCATCAGTGGGCAGGGGAACCACGAGCAGTACTTC
TRBJ1-2 . . TRBV30 CAWSVSGNYGYTF TGTGCCTGGAGTGTGTCAGGGAACTATGGCTACACCTTC
TRBJ1-5 few . TRBV28 CASKGSEGGQPQHF TGTGCCAGCAAGGGATCGGAGGGCGGTCAGCCCCAGCATTTT
TRBJ1-1 few . TRBV9 CASSSQPNTEAFF TGTGCCAGCAGCTCACAGCCGAACACTGAAGCTTTCTTT
TRBJ2-1 . TRBD2 TRBV7-9 CASSSSQREQDEQFF TGTGCCAGCAGCTCCTCCCAGCGGGAGCAAGATGAGCAGTTCTTC
TRBJ1-1 once TRBD1 TRBV4-3 CASSPSRDRGNTEAFF TGCGCCAGCAGCCCGTCCCGGGACAGGGGGAACACTGAAGCTTTCTTT
TRBJ1-5 . . TRBV29-1 CSVDTQANQPQHF TGCAGCGTTGACACCCAAGCAAATCAGCCCCAGCATTTT
TRBJ1-6 . . TRBV5-6 CASSPRLNSPLHF TGTGCCAGCAGCCCCCGACTGAATTCACCCCTCCACTTT
TRBJ2-1 . . TRBV14 CASSQVNSNNEQFF TGTGCCAGCAGCCAAGTCAATAGCAACAATGAGCAGTTCTTC
TRBJ2-2 . . TRBV30 CAWSVDSYTGELFF TGTGCCTGGAGTGTAGACAGCTACACCGGGGAGCTGTTTTTT
TRBJ2-3 . . TRBV5-1 CASTSGASTDTQYF TGCGCCAGCACGAGTGGGGCTAGCACAGATACGCAGTATTTT
TRBJ2-5 . . TRBV5-6 CASRKGVSAVQETQYF TGTGCCAGCAGGAAAGGGGTGAGCGCAGTCCAAGAGACCCAGTACTTC
TRBJ1-3 few . TRBV7-2 CASKWGQGPGNTIYF TGTGCCAGCAAATGGGGGCAAGGGCCTGGAAACACCATATATTTT
TRBJ2-5 once . TRBV29-1 CSVREETQYF TGCAGCGTACGGGAGGAGACCCAGTACTTC
TRBJ2-7 . TRBD1 TRBV5-4 CASSLTGTGETYEQYF TGTGCCAGCAGCTTAACCGGGACAGGTGAAACCTACGAGCAGTACTTC